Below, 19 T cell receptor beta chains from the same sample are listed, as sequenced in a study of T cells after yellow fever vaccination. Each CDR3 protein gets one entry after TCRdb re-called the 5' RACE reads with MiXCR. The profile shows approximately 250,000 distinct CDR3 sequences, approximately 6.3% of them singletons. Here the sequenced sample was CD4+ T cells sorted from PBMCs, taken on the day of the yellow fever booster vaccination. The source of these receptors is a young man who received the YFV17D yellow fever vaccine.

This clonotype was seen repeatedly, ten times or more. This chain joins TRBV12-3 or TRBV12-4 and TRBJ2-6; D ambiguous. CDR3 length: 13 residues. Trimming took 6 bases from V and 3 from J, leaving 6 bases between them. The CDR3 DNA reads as TGTGCCAGCAGCAACTTTGGGGCCAACGTCCTGACTTTC. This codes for CASSNFGANVLTF.

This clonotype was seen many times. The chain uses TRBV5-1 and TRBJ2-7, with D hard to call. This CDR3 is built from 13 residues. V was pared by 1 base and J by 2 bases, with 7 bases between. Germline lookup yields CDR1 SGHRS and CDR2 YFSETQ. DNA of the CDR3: TGCGCCAGCAGCTTGTCCAACACCTACGAGCAGTACTTC. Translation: CASSLSNTYEQYF. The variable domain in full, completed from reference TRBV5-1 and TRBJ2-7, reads KAGVTQTPRYLIKTRGQQVTLSCSPISGHRSVSWYQQTPGQGLQFLFEYFSETQRNKGNFPGRFSGRQFSNSRSEMNVSTLELGDSALYLCASSLSNTYEQYFGPGTRLTVT.

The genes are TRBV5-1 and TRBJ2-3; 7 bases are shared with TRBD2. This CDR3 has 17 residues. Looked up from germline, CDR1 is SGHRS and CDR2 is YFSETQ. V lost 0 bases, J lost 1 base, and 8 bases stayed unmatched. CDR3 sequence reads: CASSLGSSSGGTDTQYF. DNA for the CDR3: TGCGCCAGCAGCTTGGGGTCCTCTAGCGGCGGCACAGATACGCAGTATTTT.

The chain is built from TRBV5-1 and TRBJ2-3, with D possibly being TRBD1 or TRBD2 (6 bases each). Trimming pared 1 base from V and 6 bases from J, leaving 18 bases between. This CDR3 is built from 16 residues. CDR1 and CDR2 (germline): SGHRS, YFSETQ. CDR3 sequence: CASSLPTSGQGDTQYF. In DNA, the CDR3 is TGCGCCAGCAGCTTGCCAACCAGCGGGCAGGGGGATACGCAGTATTTT.

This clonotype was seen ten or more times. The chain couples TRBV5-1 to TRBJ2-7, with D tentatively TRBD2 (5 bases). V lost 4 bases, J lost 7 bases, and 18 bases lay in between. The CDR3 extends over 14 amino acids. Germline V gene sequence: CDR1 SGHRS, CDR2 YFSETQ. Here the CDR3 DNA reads TGCGCCAGCAGCCCGGTTAGCAAATCGGGGGAGCAGTACTTC. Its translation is CASSPVSKSGEQYF.

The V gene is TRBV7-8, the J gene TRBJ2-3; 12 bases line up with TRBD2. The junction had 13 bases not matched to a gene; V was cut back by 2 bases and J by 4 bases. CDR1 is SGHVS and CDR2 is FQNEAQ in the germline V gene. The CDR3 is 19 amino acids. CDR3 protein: CASSLRRLAGGKVADTQYF. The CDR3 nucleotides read TGTGCCAGCAGCTTAAGAAGGCTAGCGGGAGGGAAGGTTGCAGATACGCAGTATTTT.

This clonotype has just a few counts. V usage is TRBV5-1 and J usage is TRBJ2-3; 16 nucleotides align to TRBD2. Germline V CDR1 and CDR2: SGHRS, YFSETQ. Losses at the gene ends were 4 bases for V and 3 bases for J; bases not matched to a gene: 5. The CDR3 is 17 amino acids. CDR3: CASSTGTSGRGTDTQYF. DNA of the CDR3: TGCGCCAGCAGCACCGGGACTAGCGGGAGGGGGACAGATACGCAGTATTTT.

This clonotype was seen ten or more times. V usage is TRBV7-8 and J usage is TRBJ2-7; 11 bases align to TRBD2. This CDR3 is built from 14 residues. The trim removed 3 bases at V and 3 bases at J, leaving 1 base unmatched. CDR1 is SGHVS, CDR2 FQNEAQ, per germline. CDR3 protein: CASSFLAGGYEQYF. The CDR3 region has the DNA TGTGCCAGCAGCTTCCTAGCGGGAGGCTACGAGCAGTACTTC.

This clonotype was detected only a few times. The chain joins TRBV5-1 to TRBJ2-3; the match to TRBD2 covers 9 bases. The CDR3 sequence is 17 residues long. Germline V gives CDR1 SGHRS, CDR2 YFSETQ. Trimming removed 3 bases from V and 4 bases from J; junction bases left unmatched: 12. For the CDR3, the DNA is TGCGCCAGCAGCTCCCTTTTAGCGGGAGTCTACGCAGATACGCAGTATTTT. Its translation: CASSSLLAGVYADTQYF.

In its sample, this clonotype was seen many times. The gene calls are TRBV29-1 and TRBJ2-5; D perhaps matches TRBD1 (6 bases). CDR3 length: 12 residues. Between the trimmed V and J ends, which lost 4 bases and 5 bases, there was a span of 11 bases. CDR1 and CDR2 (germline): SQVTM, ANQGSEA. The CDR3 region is CSVGWTVETQYF. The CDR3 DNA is TGCAGCGTTGGGTGGACAGTCGAGACCCAGTACTTC.

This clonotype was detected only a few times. For the CDR3, the DNA is TGTGCCACCAGTGATAGGGGGACAGGCAACAATGAGCAGTTCTTC. Amino acid sequence: CATSDRGTGNNEQFF. The chain combines TRBV24-1 with TRBJ2-1; 8 nucleotides align to TRBD1. From germline, CDR1 is KGHDR and CDR2 SFDVKD. CDR3 length: 15 amino acids. V dropped 3 bases and J dropped 5; count of bases not matched to a gene: 5.

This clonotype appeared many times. The DNA for the CDR3 is TGTGCCAGCAGCCAAGATTGGAGGCGCCCAGGGGAGGGCGAAAACATTCAGTACTTC. Protein: CASSQDWRRPGEGENIQYF. The rearrangement links TRBV14 to TRBJ2-4; D possibly corresponds to TRBD2 (7 bases). The CDR3 has 19 amino acids. Deletions cut 0 bases from V and 5 bases from J, with 23 bases between. Germline V gene data show CDR1 as SGHDN and CDR2 as FVKESK.

CDR3 protein: CATRVGGGGSYRELFF. The CDR3 DNA reads TGTGCCACCCGGGTGGGGGGTGGCGGGAGCTACAGGGAGCTGTTTTTT. The gene calls are TRBV6-1 and TRBJ2-2, with 7 bases aligning to TRBD2. This CDR3 is 16 amino acids long. The V and J ends lost 10 bases and 9 bases, in that order; junction bases with no gene match: 20. CDR1 is MNHNS and CDR2 is SASEGT in the germline V gene.

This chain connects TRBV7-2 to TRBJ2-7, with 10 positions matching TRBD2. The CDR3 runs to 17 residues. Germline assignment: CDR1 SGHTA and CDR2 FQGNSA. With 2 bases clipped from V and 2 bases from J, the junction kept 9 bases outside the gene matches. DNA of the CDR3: TGTGCCAGCAGCTTACAGCGGGAGGGCCGAGGTGCCTACGAGCAGTACTTC. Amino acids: CASSLQREGRGAYEQYF.

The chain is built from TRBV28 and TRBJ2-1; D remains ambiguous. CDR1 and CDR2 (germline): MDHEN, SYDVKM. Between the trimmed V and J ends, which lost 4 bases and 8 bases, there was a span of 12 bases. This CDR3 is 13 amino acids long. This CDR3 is CASSSVQAHEQFF. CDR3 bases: TGTGCCAGCAGTTCGGTCCAAGCCCATGAGCAGTTCTTC. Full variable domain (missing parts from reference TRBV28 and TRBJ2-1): DVKVTQSSRYLVKRTGEKVFLECVQDMDHENMFWYRQDPGLGLRLIYFSYDVKMKEKGDIPEGYSVSREKKERFSLILESASTNQTSMYLCASSSVQAHEQFFGPGTRLTVL.

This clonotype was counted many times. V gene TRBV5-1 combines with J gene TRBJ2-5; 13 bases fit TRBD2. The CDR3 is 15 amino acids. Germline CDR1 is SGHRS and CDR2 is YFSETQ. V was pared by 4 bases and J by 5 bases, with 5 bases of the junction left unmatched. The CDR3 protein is CASSRGLAGEETQYF. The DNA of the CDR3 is TGCGCCAGCAGCCGTGGACTAGCGGGAGAGGAGACCCAGTACTTC.

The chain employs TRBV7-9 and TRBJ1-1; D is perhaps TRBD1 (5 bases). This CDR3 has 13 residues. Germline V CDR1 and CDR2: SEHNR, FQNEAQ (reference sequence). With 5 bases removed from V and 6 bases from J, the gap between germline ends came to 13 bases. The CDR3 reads CASSPGRVSEAFF. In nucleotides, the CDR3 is TGTGCCAGCAGCCCGGGCAGGGTGTCTGAAGCTTTCTTT.

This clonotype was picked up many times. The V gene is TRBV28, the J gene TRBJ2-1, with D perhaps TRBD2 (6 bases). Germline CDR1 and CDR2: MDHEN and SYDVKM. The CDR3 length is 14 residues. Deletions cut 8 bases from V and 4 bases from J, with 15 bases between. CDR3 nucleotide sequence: TGTGCCAGCCAATTTAGCGGCCTTTACAATGAGCAGTTCTTC. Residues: CASQFSGLYNEQFF.

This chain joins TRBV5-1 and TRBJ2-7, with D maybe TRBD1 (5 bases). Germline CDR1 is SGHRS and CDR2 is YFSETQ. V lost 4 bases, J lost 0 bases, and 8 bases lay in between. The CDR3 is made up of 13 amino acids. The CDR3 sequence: CASSVGASYEQYF. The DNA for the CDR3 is TGCGCCAGCAGCGTTGGGGCCTCCTACGAGCAGTACTTC.